Below, 11 T cell receptor beta chains from the same sample are listed, as sequenced in a study of T cells in Graves' hyperthyroidism and ophthalmopathy. Template material for amplifying TCR beta CDR3 regions consisted of RNA transcripts. Carried out on the TCR CDR3, a first-round RT-PCR used the HTBI primer set. TCRdb recomputed calls from the multiplex PCR reads with MiXCR, one row per CDR3 protein. The data contain about 290,000 distinct CDR3 sequences, about 13% of them singletons. Sequenced material: blood. The receptors originated from a woman aged 40 to 49 with Graves' hyperthyroidism.

This clonotype was picked up many times. The gene calls are TRBV2 and TRBJ1-6; TRBD1 might be the D (5 bases). Deletions cut 3 bases from V and 0 bases from J, with 9 bases between. The germline V gene encodes CDR1 SNHLY and CDR2 FYNNEI. The CDR3 is 16 residues long. In DNA form, the CDR3 reads TGTGCCAGCAGTGATAAGGGGAGCTCCTATAATTCACCCCTCCACTTT. It specifies CASSDKGSSYNSPLHF.

This clonotype was found many times. The genes are TRBV29-1 and TRBJ2-5; 7 bases map to TRBD1. With V trimmed by 0 bases and J by 5 bases, 6 bases remained unmatched. Germline CDR1 is SQVTM and CDR2 is ANQGSEA. The CDR3 has 14 residues. This chain's CDR3 is CSVEDQGVMETQYF. CDR3 nucleotide sequence: TGCAGCGTTGAAGACCAGGGGGTGATGGAGACCCAGTACTTC.

V usage is TRBV4-1 and J usage is TRBJ2-2; 8 positions match TRBD2. J gave up 5 bases and V 4 bases, and 12 bases lay outside the gene matches. Looked up from germline, CDR1 is MGHRA and CDR2 is YSYEKL. CDR3 length equals 17 residues. The CDR3 loop reads CASSRTSGSRETGELFF. The CDR3 DNA follows: TGCGCCAGCAGCCGAACGAGCGGGAGTAGGGAGACCGGGGAGCTGTTTTTT.

The V and J genes are TRBV2 and TRBJ1-5, with D possibly TRBD1 on 6 matching bases. Trimming took off 5 bases at V and 5 bases at J, with 13 bases between the two ends. Germline V CDR1 and CDR2: SNHLY, FYNNEI. This CDR3 has 14 amino acids. DNA for the CDR3: TGTGCCAGCAGTACCCAGGGGTTGGATCAGCCCCAGCATTTT. Residues: CASSTQGLDQPQHF.

This chain connects TRBV30 to TRBJ2-7, with 8 positions matching TRBD1. This CDR3 spans 14 amino acids. V dropped 7 bases and J dropped 6; count of bases not matched to a gene: 14. Looked up from germline, CDR1 is GTSNPN and CDR2 is SVGIG (reference sequence). The CDR3: CASTRTGNPVEQYF. CDR3 nucleotide sequence: TGTGCCTCCACGAGGACAGGGAACCCCGTCGAGCAGTACTTC.

This clonotype showed up many times. This chain uses TRBV28 with TRBJ1-2; no reliable D call. Per germline, CDR1 MDHEN and CDR2 SYDVKM. The V and J ends lost 6 bases and 3 bases respectively, with 11 bases between them. The length of the CDR3 is 13 residues. CDR3 in amino acids: CASRPHTDYGYTF. Here the CDR3 DNA reads TGTGCCAGCAGACCACATACAGACTATGGCTACACCTTC.

The V and J genes are TRBV5-1 and TRBJ2-5; 7 nucleotides agree with TRBD1. The CDR3 covers 15 residues. The V gene's germline CDR1 is SGHRS and CDR2 YFSETQ. Losses at the gene ends were 4 bases for V and 3 bases for J; bases not matched to a gene: 9. CDR3 loop: CASSLGTDFKETQYF. The CDR3 coding sequence is TGCGCCAGCAGCCTTGGGACAGATTTCAAAGAGACCCAGTACTTC. The full variable domain, completed using reference TRBV5-1 and TRBJ2-5, is KAGVTQTPRYLIKTRGQQVTLSCSPISGHRSVSWYQQTPGQGLQFLFEYFSETQRNKGNFPGRFSGRQFSNSRSEMNVSTLELGDSALYLCASSLGTDFKETQYFGPGTRLLVL.

The chain carries TRBV15 and TRBJ2-1; TRBD2 matches 7 bases. The CDR3 runs to 14 residues. With V trimmed by 1 base and J by 9 bases, 6 bases remained unmatched. Germline V gene lookup returns CDR1 LNHNV and CDR2 YYDKDF (reference sequence). The CDR3 DNA follows: TGTGCCACCAGCAGAGTTGCGGGAGCTGCTGAGCAGTTCTTC. This gives the protein CATSRVAGAAEQFF.

This clonotype was seen at least ten times. The chain is built from TRBV6-1 and TRBJ2-2; tentatively, D is TRBD2 (7 bases). The CDR3 is 14 residues long. Germline CDR1 and CDR2: MNHNS and SASEGT. V was trimmed by 3 bases and J by 8 bases, leaving 13 bases between them. As DNA, the CDR3 is TGTGCCAGCAGTGACGGGCGGGGGCCAGGGGAGCTGTTTTTT. Encoded protein: CASSDGRGPGELFF.

In its sample, this clonotype was seen a few times. The chain combines TRBV10-3 with TRBJ1-2, with a weak D call TRBD1 (6 bases). This CDR3 spans 11 amino acids. With 9 bases removed from V and 9 bases from J, the gap between germline ends came to 14 bases. Germline V gives CDR1 ENHRY, CDR2 SYGVKD. The CDR3 region is CAIWGQKSYTF. As DNA, the CDR3 is TGTGCCATTTGGGGGCAGAAAAGCTACACCTTC.

This clonotype has a count of ten or more. The genes are TRBV7-9 and TRBJ2-3; 7 nucleotides match TRBD2. The trim removed 7 bases at V and 8 bases at J, leaving 3 bases unmatched. The CDR3 consists of 11 residues. CDR1 and CDR2 from the germline V gene are SEHNR and FQNEAQ (reference sequence). The DNA of the CDR3 is TGTGCCAGCACCGAGCGGGGTACGCAGTATTTT. Protein sequence: CASTERGTQYF.